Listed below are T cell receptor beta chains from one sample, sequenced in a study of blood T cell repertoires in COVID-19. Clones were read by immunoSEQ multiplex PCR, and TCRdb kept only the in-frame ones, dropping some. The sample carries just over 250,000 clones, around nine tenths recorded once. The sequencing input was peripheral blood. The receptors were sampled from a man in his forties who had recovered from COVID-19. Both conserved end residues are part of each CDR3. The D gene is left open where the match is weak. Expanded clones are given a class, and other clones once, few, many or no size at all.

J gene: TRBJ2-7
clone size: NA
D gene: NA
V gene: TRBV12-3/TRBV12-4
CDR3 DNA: TGTGCCAGCAGGCGGACACCGAAGGACGAGCAGTACTTC
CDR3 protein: CASRRTPKDEQYF

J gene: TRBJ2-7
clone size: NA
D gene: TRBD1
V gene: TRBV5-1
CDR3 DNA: TGCGCCAGCAGCTTGTCGGGACAGGGGGTTCCCTCCTACGAGCAGTACTTC
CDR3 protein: CASSLSGQGVPSYEQYF

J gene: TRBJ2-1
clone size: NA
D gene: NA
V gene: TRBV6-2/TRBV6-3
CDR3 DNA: TGTGCCAGCAGTTACACTACTGGACAGCCATACAATGAGCAGTTCTTC
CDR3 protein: CASSYTTGQPYNEQFF

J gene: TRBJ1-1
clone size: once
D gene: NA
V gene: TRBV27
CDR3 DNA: TGTGCCAGCAGTTTCGGCAGGGGGAACACTGAAGCTTTCTTT
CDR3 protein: CASSFGRGNTEAFF

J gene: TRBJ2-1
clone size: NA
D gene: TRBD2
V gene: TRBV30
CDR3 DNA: TGTGCGGTGCCCAAAGCTAGCGGGAGTCCAGGGGATGAGCAGTTCTTC
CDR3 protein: CAVPKASGSPGDEQFF

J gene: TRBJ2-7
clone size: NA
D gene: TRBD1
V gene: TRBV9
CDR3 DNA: TGTGCCAGCAGCATGGGACAGGGCCCGTCCTACGAGCAGTACTTC
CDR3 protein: CASSMGQGPSYEQYF

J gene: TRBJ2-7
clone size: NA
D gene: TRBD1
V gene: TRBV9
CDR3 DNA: TGTGCCAGCAGCGCACAGGGGGCATTCGACGAGCAGTACTTC
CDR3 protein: CASSAQGAFDEQYF

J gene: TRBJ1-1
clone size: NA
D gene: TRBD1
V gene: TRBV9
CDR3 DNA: TGTGCCAGCAGCGTATTGGGACAGGCTAACACTGAAGCTTTCTTT
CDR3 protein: CASSVLGQANTEAFF

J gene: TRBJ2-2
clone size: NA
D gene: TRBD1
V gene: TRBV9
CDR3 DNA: TGTGCCAGCAGCGTAGAGGGGGCCACCGGGGAGCTGTTTTTT
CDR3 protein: CASSVEGATGELFF

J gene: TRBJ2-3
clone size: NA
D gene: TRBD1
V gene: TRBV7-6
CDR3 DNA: TGTGCCAGCGGGACAGGGGGCGCAGATACGCAGTATTTT
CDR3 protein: CASGTGGADTQYF

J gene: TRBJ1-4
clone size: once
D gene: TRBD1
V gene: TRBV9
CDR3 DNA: TGTGCCAGCAGCCCTGGACAGGGAGGGGATGAAAAACTGTTTTTT
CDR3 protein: CASSPGQGGDEKLFF

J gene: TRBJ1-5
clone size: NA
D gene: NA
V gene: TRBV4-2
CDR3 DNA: TGTGCCAGCAGCCTCGACGGTGGGGCCTTAGCAACAGCCCAGCATTTT
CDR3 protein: CASSLDGGALATAQHF

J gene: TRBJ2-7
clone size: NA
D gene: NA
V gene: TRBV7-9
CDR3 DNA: TGTGCCAGCACCGGCAGGACAGGGAGGGACGAGCAGTACTTC
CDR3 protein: CASTGRTGRDEQYF

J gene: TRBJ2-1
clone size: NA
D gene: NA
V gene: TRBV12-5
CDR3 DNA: TGTGCTAGTGGCCGCAGGGGTCCCTACAATGAGCAGTTCTTC
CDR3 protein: CASGRRGPYNEQFF

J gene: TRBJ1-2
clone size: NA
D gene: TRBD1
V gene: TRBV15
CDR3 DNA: TGTGCCACCAGCCGGGACAGGTCTCATGGCTACACCTTC
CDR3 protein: CATSRDRSHGYTF

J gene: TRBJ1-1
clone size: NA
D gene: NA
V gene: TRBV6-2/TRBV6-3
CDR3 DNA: TGTGCCAGCAGCCCTGGGAGGCGAGCTTTCTTT
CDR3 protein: CASSPGRRAFF

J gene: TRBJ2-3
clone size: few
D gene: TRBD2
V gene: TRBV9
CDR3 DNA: TGTGCCAGCAAGTCATACAGCGGGGGGGAGGCCGATACGCAGTATTTT
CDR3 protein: CASKSYSGGEADTQYF

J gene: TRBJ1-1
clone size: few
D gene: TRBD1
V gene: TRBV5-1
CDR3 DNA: TGCGCCAGCACCCCCTCAGGGGGCGACACTGAAGCTTTCTTT
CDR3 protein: CASTPSGGDTEAFF

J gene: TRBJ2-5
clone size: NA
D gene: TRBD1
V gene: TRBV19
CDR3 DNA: TGTGCCAGTAGCCCGACAGGGGACGAGACCCAGTACTTC
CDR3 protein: CASSPTGDETQYF

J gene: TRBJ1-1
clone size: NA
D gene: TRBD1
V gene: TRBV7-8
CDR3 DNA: TGTGCCAGCAGCCCTTCGGGACAGGTGACCCCTGAAGCTTTCTTT
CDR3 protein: CASSPSGQVTPEAFF

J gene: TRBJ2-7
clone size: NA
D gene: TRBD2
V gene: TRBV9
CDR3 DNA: TGTGCCAGCAGCGCGCTAGCGGGAGGCTACGAGCAGTACTTC
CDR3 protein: CASSALAGGYEQYF

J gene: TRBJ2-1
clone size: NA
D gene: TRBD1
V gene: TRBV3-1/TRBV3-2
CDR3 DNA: TGTGCCAGCAGCCCAGGCAGGGGGCGGGTAGATGAGCAGTTCTTC
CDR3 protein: CASSPGRGRVDEQFF

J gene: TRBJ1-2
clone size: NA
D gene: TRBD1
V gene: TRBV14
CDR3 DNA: TGTGCCAGCAGCCGAGAGCTAAAGGGGGCGCCTTCTGGGTATGGCTACACCTTC
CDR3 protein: CASSRELKGAPSGYGYTF

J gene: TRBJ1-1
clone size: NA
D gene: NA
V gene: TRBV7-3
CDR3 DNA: TGTGCCAGCAGCGGCGGGTGGGCAGGGGTCCCGAACACTGAAGCTTTCTTT
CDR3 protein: CASSGGWAGVPNTEAFF

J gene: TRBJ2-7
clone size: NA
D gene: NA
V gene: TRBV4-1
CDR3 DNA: TGCGCCAGCAGCCTACCCTCTACAGGGTTATCCTACGAGCAGTACTTC
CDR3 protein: CASSLPSTGLSYEQYF

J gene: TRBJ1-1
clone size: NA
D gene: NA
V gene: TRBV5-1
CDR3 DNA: TGCGCCAGCAGCTCTTCCCAGGCGAACACTGAAGCTTTCTTT
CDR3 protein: CASSSSQANTEAFF

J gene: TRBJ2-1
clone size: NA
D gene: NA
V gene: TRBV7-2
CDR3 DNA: TGTGCCAGCAGCCGTAGCGGCGGGGGCTCCTCAGGGACCTACAATGAGCAGTTCTTC
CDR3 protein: CASSRSGGGSSGTYNEQFF

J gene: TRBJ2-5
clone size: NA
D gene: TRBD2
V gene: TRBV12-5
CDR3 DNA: TGTGCTAGTGGTCCGCACCGGACTAGCGGGCGGGGGGTGGAGACCCAGTACTTC
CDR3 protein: CASGPHRTSGRGVETQYF

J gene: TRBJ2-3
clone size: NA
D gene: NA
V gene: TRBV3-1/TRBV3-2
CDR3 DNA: TGTGCCAGCAAGGAAGAGGGTCCCGCAGATACGCAGTATTTT
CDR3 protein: CASKEEGPADTQYF

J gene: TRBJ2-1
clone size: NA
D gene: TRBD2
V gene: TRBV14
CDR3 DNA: TGTGCCAGCAGCCAAGAACAGTGGGCGGGAGTTCGTAATGAGCAGTTCTTC
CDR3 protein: CASSQEQWAGVRNEQFF

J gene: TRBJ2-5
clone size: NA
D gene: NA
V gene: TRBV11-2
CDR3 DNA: TGTGCCAGCAGCCAGGAACCCAGAGAGACCCAGTACTTC
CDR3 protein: CASSQEPRETQYF

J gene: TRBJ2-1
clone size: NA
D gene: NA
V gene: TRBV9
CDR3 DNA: TGTGCCAGCAGCGGAAGGCAGCCAAGGAGCAATGAGCAGTTCTTC
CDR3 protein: CASSGRQPRSNEQFF

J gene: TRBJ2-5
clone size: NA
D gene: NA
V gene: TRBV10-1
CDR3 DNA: TGCGCCCCTTATCGCCGGGACACCCTACAAGAGACCCAGTACTTC
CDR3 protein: CAPYRRDTLQETQYF

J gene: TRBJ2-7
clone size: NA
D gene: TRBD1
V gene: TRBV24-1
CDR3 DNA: TGTGCCACCAGTGATCCAACAGGGGGGAACGAGCAGTACTTC
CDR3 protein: CATSDPTGGNEQYF

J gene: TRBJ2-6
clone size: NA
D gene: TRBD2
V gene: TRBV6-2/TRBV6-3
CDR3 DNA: TGTGCCAGCAGTCGGGGGGGGACTCCTGGGGCCAACGTCCTGACTTTC
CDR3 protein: CASSRGGTPGANVLTF

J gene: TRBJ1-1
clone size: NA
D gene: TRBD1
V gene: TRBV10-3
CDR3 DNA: TGTGCCATCACCCAGGGGGAGAACACTGAAGCTTTCTTT
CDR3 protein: CAITQGENTEAFF